These T cell receptor beta chains were read from a single sample in a study of T cell responses to AZD1222 COVID-19 vaccine. Libraries were prepared by immunoSEQ multiplex PCR; TCRdb keeps only in-frame clonotypes and omits some of them. Here the sample spans approximately 99,000 clones, around nine tenths being singletons. The input for sequencing was peripheral blood, taken on day 0 of MenACWY control vaccination. The receptors derive from an adult in good health. CDR3s include the opening cysteine and the closing phenylalanine or tryptophan. Fields, in order: J gene, clone size, V gene, D gene, CDR3 DNA, CDR3 protein. A D gene is named only where the DNA matches it firmly. Size values are once, few and many counts, or a class for expanded clones, and some rows have none.

TRBJ1-2 few TRBV7-9 TRBD1 TGTGCCAGCAGCCAGACAGGGTTTGAGGATGGCTACACCTTC CASSQTGFEDGYTF
TRBJ2-5 few TRBV2 - TGTGCCAGCACCACAACCGGAGAGACCCAGTACTTC CASTTTGETQYF
TRBJ1-5 - TRBV19 TRBD1 TGTGCCAGTAGTCCGCGACAGGGGACTAGCAATCAGCCCCAGCATTTT CASSPRQGTSNQPQHF
TRBJ2-2 - TRBV19 - TGTGCCAGTAGTACCTTAAACACCGGGGAGCTGTTTTTT CASSTLNTGELFF
TRBJ1-6 - TRBV11-2 - TGTGCCAGCAGTCCCAATGGGGGAGGAGCACCCCTCCACTTT CASSPNGGGAPLHF
TRBJ1-1 once TRBV3-1/TRBV3-2 TRBD1 TGTGCCAGCAGCCAAGGGACAGGGGCCGGAGCTTTCTTT CASSQGTGAGAFF
TRBJ1-3 - TRBV5-1 - TGCGCCAGCAGCTTGGGGGCACAGGGCGGCTCGGGAAACACCATATATTTT CASSLGAQGGSGNTIYF
TRBJ1-6 - TRBV27 TRBD1 TGTGCCAGCAGTTACAACCACGGACAGGGGGTCTATAATTCACCCCTCCACTTT CASSYNHGQGVYNSPLHF
TRBJ1-1 few TRBV18 TRBD1 TGTGCCAGCTCACCAACTCAGGGGGCGACGGCTGAAGCTTTCTTT CASSPTQGATAEAFF
TRBJ2-7 - TRBV30 TRBD2 TGTGCCTGGAGTGTGGCCCCGAGACTAGCTAGGACCTACGAGCAGTACTTC CAWSVAPRLARTYEQYF
TRBJ2-7 - TRBV5-4 - TGTGCCAGCAGCTCTGGACTCCGTAGCTACGAGCAGTACTTC CASSSGLRSYEQYF
TRBJ2-7 - TRBV30 - TGTGCCTATACAGGGAAAGGGTCACACGAGCAGTACTTC CAYTGKGSHEQYF
TRBJ2-7 - TRBV6-5 - TGTGCCAGCAGTTACTCGGGGGGTTTCGAGCAGTACTTC CASSYSGGFEQYF
TRBJ2-2 - TRBV7-7 - TGTGCTAGCAGCTTGGTCAGGGGAGGTGCCGGGGAGCTGTTTTTT CASSLVRGGAGELFF
TRBJ1-6 once TRBV3-1/TRBV3-2 - TGTGCCAGCAGCCAAGATCAGAGACAGTCTTCACCCCTCCACTTT CASSQDQRQSSPLHF
TRBJ1-6 - TRBV14 - TGTGCCAGCAGCCAGAGGCTCCTGTGGGGGCTAGGTAATTCACCCCTCCACTTT CASSQRLLWGLGNSPLHF
TRBJ1-4 once TRBV6-2/TRBV6-3 - TGTGCCAGCAGTTACTACGGCAGGGGTAATGAAAAACTGTTTTTT CASSYYGRGNEKLFF
TRBJ2-1 - TRBV15 - TGTGCCACCAGCCCGAGACGGGGTAATGAGCAGTTCTTC CATSPRRGNEQFF
TRBJ2-6 once TRBV18 - TGTGCCAGTTCCACAACCACCATCTCTGGGGCCAACGTCCTGACTTTC CASSTTTISGANVLTF
TRBJ2-7 - TRBV19 - TGTGCCAGTAGTACTCTGAGGGGGACCTCCTACGAGCAGTACTTC CASSTLRGTSYEQYF
TRBJ2-7 - TRBV9 TRBD2 TGTGCCAGCAGCGTGGGAGCGGGGGGGCGCCACGAGCAGTACTTC CASSVGAGGRHEQYF
TRBJ2-7 - TRBV4-1 - TGCGCCAGCAGCCACGGGGGCAGGGGCTCCTACGAGCAGTACTTC CASSHGGRGSYEQYF
TRBJ1-1 - TRBV29-1 TRBD1 TGCAGCGTCTCGGACAGGATCAACACTGAAGCTTTCTTT CSVSDRINTEAFF
TRBJ1-5 - TRBV30 - TGTGCCTGGACCCCAGGAGGGTCCGGTCAGCCCCAGCATTTT CAWTPGGSGQPQHF
TRBJ2-1 - TRBV7-9 - TGTGCCAGCAGCTGGATCGACGGGTACAATGAGCAGTTCTTC CASSWIDGYNEQFF
TRBJ1-1 - TRBV28 - TGTGCCAGCAGCAACAGTGGGACGGCCACTGAAGCTTTCTTT CASSNSGTATEAFF
TRBJ2-1 - TRBV4-2 - TGTGCCAGCAGCCAAGAGGAGGACAATGAGCAGTTCTTC CASSQEEDNEQFF
TRBJ2-7 - TRBV7-2 TRBD2 TGTGCCAGCAGCTTTAGCGGGGTTCTAGCCTACGAGCAGTACTTC CASSFSGVLAYEQYF
TRBJ1-3 - TRBV6-6 TRBD1 TGTGCCAGCAGTCCCCACCGGGACAGGGGCTCGAGGAACACCATATATTTT CASSPHRDRGSRNTIYF
TRBJ2-6 - TRBV7-9 TRBD2 TGTGCCAGCAGCCCGGTTAGCGGGGGGGCCTCTGGGGCCAACGTCCTGACTTTC CASSPVSGGASGANVLTF
TRBJ2-3 - TRBV7-2 TRBD2 TGTGCCAGCAGCTTAGGGCTCGCGGGGGGGCAAGATACGCAGTATTTT CASSLGLAGGQDTQYF
TRBJ1-5 - TRBV2 - TGTGCCAGCAGGGGGAACGATTATCAGCCCCAGCATTTT CASRGNDYQPQHF
TRBJ2-5 - TRBV7-9 - TGTGCCAGCAGCCAGACAGGTACAAACCCAAGGACCCAGTACTTC CASSQTGTNPRTQYF
TRBJ1-6 - TRBV28 - TGTGCCAGCAGCCTACCGGGGGGATATAATTCACCCCTCCACTTT CASSLPGGYNSPLHF
TRBJ2-3 - TRBV2 - TGTGCCAGCAGTGAAGCGTTGACAGGTAGCACAGATACGCAGTATTTT CASSEALTGSTDTQYF
TRBJ2-7 - TRBV19 - TGTGCCAGTAGTATAGGGGACGGGCCAACCTACGAGCAGTACTTC CASSIGDGPTYEQYF
TRBJ1-5 - TRBV18 - TGTGCCAGCTCTCGCGAAATTGGCCAGCCCCAGCATTTT CASSREIGQPQHF
TRBJ1-3 - TRBV19 - TGTGCCAGTAGTCTCTCACAGGGTGACTCTGGAAACACCATATATTTT CASSLSQGDSGNTIYF
TRBJ2-2 - TRBV5-1 - TGCGCCAGCAGGGTAACCGGGGAGCTGTTTTTT CASRVTGELFF
TRBJ2-7 once TRBV5-4 TRBD1 TGTGCCAGCAGCTCCGGGACAGGGAACGACGAGCAGTACTTC CASSSGTGNDEQYF
TRBJ1-4 - TRBV11-2 TRBD1 TGTGCCAGCACCAGGGACAGTCTATCGAAACTGTTTTTT CASTRDSLSKLFF
TRBJ1-1 - TRBV18 - TGTGCCACCAAATTCGACACGAACACTGAAGCTTTCTTT CATKFDTNTEAFF
TRBJ2-2 - TRBV2 - TGTGCCAGCAGTGAACTTGCCGGGGAGCTGTTTTTT CASSELAGELFF
TRBJ2-7 once TRBV7-9 - TGTGCCAGCAGCTTGGTCCCCTACGAGCAGTACTTC CASSLVPYEQYF
TRBJ2-7 - TRBV6-5 - TGTGCCAGCAGCGAGAGGGGGGCCTACGAGCAGTACTTC CASSERGAYEQYF
TRBJ2-7 - TRBV3-1/TRBV3-2 - TGTGCCAGCAGCATTACAGGGGGGGACTTTTACGAGCAGTACTTC CASSITGGDFYEQYF
TRBJ1-1 - TRBV30 - TGTGCCTGGAGCCGACGGGGAGGCACTGAAGCTTTCTTT CAWSRRGGTEAFF
TRBJ2-2 once TRBV24-1 TRBD1 TGTGCCACCAGTGACCGACAGGGAAGGGGGGAGCTGTTTTTT CATSDRQGRGELFF